The clone carrying this T cell receptor (beta chain) was seen a few times. Its cognate antigen is unknown. Trimming took 4 bases from V and 3 from J; bases not matched to a gene: 10. Looked up from germline, CDR1 is SGHTA and CDR2 is FQGNSA. This CDR3 contains 16 residues. The data stem from a study of response to subunit inactivated influenza vaccine. Whole-study results and caveats: The authors suggested that few new T cells are recruited per seasonal influenza vaccination.

TCRdb re-called the RT-PCR reads with MiXCR, one entry per CDR3 protein. The sample shows more than 700,000 distinct CDR3 sequences, around 20% of them seen only once. Sequenced here: PBMCs from blood, sampled about 5 days after vaccination. This chain links TRBV7-2 with TRBJ2-5; 8 nucleotides match TRBD2. The receptor comes from a man in his fifties who received an inactivated influenza vaccine. The DNA for the CDR3 is TGTGCCAGCAGCTCACCAGCGGGAGCCCGCAAAGAGACCCAGTACTTC. It is translated as CASSSPAGARKETQYF.